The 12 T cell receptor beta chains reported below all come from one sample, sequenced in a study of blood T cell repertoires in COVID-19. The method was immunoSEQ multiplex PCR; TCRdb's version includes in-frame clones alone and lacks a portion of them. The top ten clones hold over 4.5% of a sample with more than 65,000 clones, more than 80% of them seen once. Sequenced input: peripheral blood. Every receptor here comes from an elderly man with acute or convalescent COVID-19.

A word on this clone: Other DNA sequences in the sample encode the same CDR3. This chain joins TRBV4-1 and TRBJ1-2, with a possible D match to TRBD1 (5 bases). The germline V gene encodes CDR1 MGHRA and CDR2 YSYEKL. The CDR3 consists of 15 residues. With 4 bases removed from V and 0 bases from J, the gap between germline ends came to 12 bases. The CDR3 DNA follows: TGCGCCAGCAGCCGCGGTGAAGGGGCTAACTATGGCTACACCTTC. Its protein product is CASSRGEGANYGYTF.

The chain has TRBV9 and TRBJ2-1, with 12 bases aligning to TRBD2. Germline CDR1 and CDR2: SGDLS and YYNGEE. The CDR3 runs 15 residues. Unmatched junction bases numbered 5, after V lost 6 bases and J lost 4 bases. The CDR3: CASTQGLAGYNEQFF. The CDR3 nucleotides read TGTGCCAGCACACAGGGACTAGCGGGTTACAATGAGCAGTTCTTC.

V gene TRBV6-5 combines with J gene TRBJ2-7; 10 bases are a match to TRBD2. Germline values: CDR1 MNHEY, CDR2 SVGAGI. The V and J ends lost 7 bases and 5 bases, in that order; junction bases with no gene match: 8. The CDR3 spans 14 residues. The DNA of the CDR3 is TGTGCCAGCACCGATAGCGGGAGGTTCAACGAGCAGTACTTC. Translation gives CASTDSGRFNEQYF.

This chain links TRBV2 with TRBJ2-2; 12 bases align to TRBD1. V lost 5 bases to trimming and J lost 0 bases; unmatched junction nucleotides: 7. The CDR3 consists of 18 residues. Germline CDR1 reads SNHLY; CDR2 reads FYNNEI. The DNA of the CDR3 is TGTGCCAGCAGTTACACCGGGACAGGGGGCTCGAACACCGGGGAGCTGTTTTTT. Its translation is CASSYTGTGGSNTGELFF.

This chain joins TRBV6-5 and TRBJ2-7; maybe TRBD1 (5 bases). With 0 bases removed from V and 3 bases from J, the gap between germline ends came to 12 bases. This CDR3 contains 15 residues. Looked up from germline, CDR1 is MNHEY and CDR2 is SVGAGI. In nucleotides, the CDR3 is TGTGCCAGCAGTTACTCGAGATGGCAGGGCTACGAGCAGTACTTC. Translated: CASSYSRWQGYEQYF.

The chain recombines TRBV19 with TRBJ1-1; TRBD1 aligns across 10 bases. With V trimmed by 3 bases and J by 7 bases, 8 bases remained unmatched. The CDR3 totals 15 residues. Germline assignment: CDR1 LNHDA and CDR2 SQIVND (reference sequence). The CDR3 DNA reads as TGTGCCAGTAGTATGGACAGGGGGGGGAAGAGTGAAGCTTTCTTT. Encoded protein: CASSMDRGGKSEAFF.

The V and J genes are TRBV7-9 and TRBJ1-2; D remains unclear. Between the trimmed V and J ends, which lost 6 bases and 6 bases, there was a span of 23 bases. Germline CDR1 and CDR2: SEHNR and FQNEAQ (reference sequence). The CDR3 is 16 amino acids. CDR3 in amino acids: CASSHQTAILTDGYTF. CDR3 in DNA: TGTGCCAGCAGTCACCAGACTGCTATCTTGACCGATGGCTACACCTTC.

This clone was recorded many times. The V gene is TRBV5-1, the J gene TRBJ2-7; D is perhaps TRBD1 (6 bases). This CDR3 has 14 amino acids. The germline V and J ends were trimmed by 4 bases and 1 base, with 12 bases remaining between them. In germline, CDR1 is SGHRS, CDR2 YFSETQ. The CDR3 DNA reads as TGCGCCAGCAGCGTGGAGGACAGTTCCTACGAGCAGTACTTC. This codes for CASSVEDSSYEQYF.

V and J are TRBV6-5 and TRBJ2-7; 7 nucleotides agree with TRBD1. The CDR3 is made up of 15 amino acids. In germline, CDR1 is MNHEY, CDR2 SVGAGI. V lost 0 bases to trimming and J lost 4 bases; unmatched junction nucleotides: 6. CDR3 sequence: CASSYSAGGPYEQYF. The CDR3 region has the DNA TGTGCCAGCAGTTACTCGGCAGGGGGTCCGTACGAGCAGTACTTC.

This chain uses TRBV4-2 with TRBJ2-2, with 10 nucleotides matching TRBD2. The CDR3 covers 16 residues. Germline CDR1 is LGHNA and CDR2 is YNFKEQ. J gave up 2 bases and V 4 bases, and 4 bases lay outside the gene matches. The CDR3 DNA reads TGTGCCAGCAGCCCAACTAGCGGGACTAACACCGGGGAGCTGTTTTTT. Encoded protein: CASSPTSGTNTGELFF.

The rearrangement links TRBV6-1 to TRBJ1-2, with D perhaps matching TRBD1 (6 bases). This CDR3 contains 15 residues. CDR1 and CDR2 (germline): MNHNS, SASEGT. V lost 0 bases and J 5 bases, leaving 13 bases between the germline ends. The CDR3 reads CASSEAPGQTYGYTF. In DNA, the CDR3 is TGTGCCAGCAGTGAAGCTCCGGGACAAACGTATGGCTACACCTTC.

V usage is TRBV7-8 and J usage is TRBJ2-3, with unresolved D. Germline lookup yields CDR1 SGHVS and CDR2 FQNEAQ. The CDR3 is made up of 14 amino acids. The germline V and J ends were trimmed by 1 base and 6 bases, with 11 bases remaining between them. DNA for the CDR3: TGTGCCAGCAGCTTAGGGGTCGAGGTGGATACGCAGTATTTT. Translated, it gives CASSLGVEVDTQYF.